A single sample is the source of the 4 T cell receptor beta chains below, sequenced in a study of blood T cells in healthy people across ages (dated by TCRdb to the mid-2010s). Library creation used 5' RACE. TCRdb names Illumina HiSeq 2500 as the instrument used. A second PCR of roughly 6 to 12 cycles was performed with a sample-barcoded 5' primer and a J-beta primer mix. The raw public reads went through TCRdb reprocessing: fastp at Q25, MiXCR clone calling, in-frame beta chains kept. For every CDR3 protein sequence, its rows merge into one entry that carries the most common genes and DNA. For this sample the table gives more than 900,000 distinct CDR3 sequences, of which 29% were detected only once. The top ten hold about 10% of the sample. This same sample was also taken into another study, of T cells of mothers and their children.

Input material: blood. These receptor sequences come from a woman between 40 and 50 years old in good health.

This clonotype was seen repeatedly, ten times or more. The V and J genes are TRBV4-1 and TRBJ1-5; D uncertain. The CDR3 is made up of 16 amino acids. Germline V gives CDR1 MGHRA, CDR2 YSYEKL. The germline V and J ends were trimmed by 1 base and 1 base, with 11 bases remaining between them. This chain's CDR3 is CASSQVGSLSNQPQHF. The CDR3 nucleotides are TGCGCCAGCAGCCAAGTGGGGTCATTAAGCAATCAGCCCCAGCATTTT.

This clonotype was found many times. The rearrangement joins TRBV28 to TRBJ2-7, with 8 bases identical to TRBD1. V lost 3 bases and J lost 3; bases outside the gene matches: 4. Germline V gives CDR1 MDHEN, CDR2 SYDVKM. This CDR3 has 14 residues. CDR3 loop: CASSFTDRVYEQYF. The CDR3 DNA is TGTGCCAGCAGTTTTACGGACAGGGTCTACGAGCAGTACTTC.

This clonotype has more than one count but fewer than ten. This chain links TRBV2 with TRBJ2-5; TRBD2 is a possible D gene (6 bases). Trimming left V 7 bases short and J 2 bases short, with 17 bases between. The V gene's germline CDR1 is SNHLY and CDR2 FYNNEI. This CDR3 is built from 15 residues. CDR3 residues: CASTRDSPPQETQYF. As DNA, the CDR3 is TGTGCCAGCACCAGGGACTCGCCCCCGCAAGAGACCCAGTACTTC.

V and J are TRBV9 and TRBJ2-1, with D perhaps TRBD1 (6 bases). V lost 0 bases to trimming and J lost 9 bases, with 16 bases between them. The CDR3 sequence is 15 residues long. Looked up from germline, CDR1 is SGDLS and CDR2 is YYNGEE. The CDR3 DNA sequence: TGTGCCAGCAGCGTAGGGGCAGGGGTATCTATTGAGCAGTTCTTC. Protein sequence: CASSVGAGVSIEQFF.